This T cell receptor (beta chain) was captured by sequencing in a study of siplizumab effects on memory and regulatory T cells. Study-level points and caveats: Naive or memory phenotype assignment was not possible for roughly 75-97% of proliferating CD4+ or CD8+ clones. Sequences below about 10^-5 frequency were poorly captured. As a result, only a minor fraction of alloreactive clones mapped to unstimulated subsets.

Regarding this clone: Its matching antigen is unknown.

Trimming took 4 bases from V and 5 from J; bases not matched to a gene: 5. The CDR3 extends over 13 amino acids. The germline V gene encodes CDR1 SGHRS and CDR2 YFSETQ. The protocol was immunoSEQ multiplex PCR, while the TCRdb copy is restricted to in-frame clones and leaves out a portion. This sample yields roughly 75,000 clones, of which just over 90% are seen a single time; roughly 5.2% belongs to the top ten. This receptor was taken from a human donor in good health. Sequences were obtained from CD8+ T cells sorted from blood. The V call is TRBV5-1, the J call TRBJ2-7; 8 bases fit TRBD1. The CDR3 sequence: CASSMDRAHEQYF. As DNA, the CDR3 is TGCGCCAGCAGCATGGACAGGGCACACGAGCAGTACTTC.